Following are 5 T cell receptor beta chains from one sample sequenced in a study of T cells in Graves' hyperthyroidism and ophthalmopathy. TCR beta CDR3 regions were amplified from RNA. Primed by the HTBI set, a first-round RT-PCR was run on the TCR CDR3. TCRdb processed the multiplex PCR reads anew with MiXCR; each CDR3 protein has one entry. The top ten clones hold approximately 44% of a sample with over 500,000 distinct CDR3 sequences, over 45% of them seen once. The specimen was peripheral blood or thyroid tissue (not recorded which). The receptors shown here come from an adult woman with Graves' disease, either hyperthyroidism or ophthalmopathy (not recorded which).

Regarding this clonotype: The final CDR3 position lacks the conserved phenylalanine or tryptophan, pointing to a likely read error. No DNA is shown, since the ends of the CDR3 on it are uncertain; the CDR3 is the one TCRdb lists. The rearrangement joins TRBV7-9 to TRBJ1-1. The CDR3 comprises 8 residues, both ends counted. The V gene's germline CDR1 is SEHNR and CDR2 FQNEAQ (reference sequence). CDR3 region: CASSLGIV.

Many counts were recorded for this clonotype. J is TRBJ2-3 and V is TRBV24-1; 7 nucleotides agree with TRBD2. Germline-derived CDR1 and CDR2 are KGHDR and SFDVKD. V lost 0 bases, J lost 2 bases, and 1 base stayed unmatched. This CDR3 contains 15 residues. This CDR3 reads CATSDLGRDTDTQYF. In DNA form, the CDR3 reads TGTGCCACCAGTGATTTGGGGAGGGACACAGATACGCAGTATTTT.

This chain links TRBV20-1 with TRBJ1-6; no definite D call. The CDR3 spans 13 residues. Trimming stripped 0 bases from V and 8 bases from J, with 8 bases between. The germline V gene has CDR1 DFQATT and CDR2 SNEGSKA (reference sequence). This CDR3 reads CSARDEEYSPLHF. The CDR3 region has the DNA TGCAGTGCTAGAGATGAGGAGTATTCACCCCTCCACTTT.

The chain links TRBV7-9 to TRBJ2-5, with TRBD2 matching 7 bases. J gave up 7 bases and V 3 bases, and 5 bases lay outside the gene matches. Germline V gene sequence: CDR1 SEHNR, CDR2 FQNEAQ (reference sequence). This CDR3 has 13 residues. The DNA of the CDR3 is TGTGCCAGCAGCTTCGTCAGGGAGGGGACCCAGTACTTC. Protein sequence: CASSFVREGTQYF.

This clonotype has a handful of counts. The rearrangement uses TRBV30 and TRBJ1-5, with 7 bases identical to TRBD1. J lost 4 bases, V lost 1 base, and 7 bases had no gene match. The CDR3 loop spans 15 amino acids. Germline V CDR1 and CDR2: GTSNPN, SVGIG (reference sequence). The CDR3 protein is CAWSGGDSANQPQHF. The CDR3 DNA follows: TGTGCCTGGAGTGGTGGGGACAGCGCTAATCAGCCCCAGCATTTT.